One and the same sample provided the 25 T cell receptor beta chains below, sequenced in a study of blood T cells in healthy people across ages. The second PCR ran about 6 to 12 cycles with a sample-barcoded 5' primer and J-beta primers. TCRdb processed the 5' RACE reads anew with MiXCR; each CDR3 protein has one entry. The sample carries 750,000 to 1,000,000 distinct CDR3 sequences, almost 30% recorded once. A further study also used this sample, focusing on T cells of mothers and their children.

Specimen: blood. The source of these receptors is a middle-aged woman in good health.

This clonotype showed up many times. The chain joins TRBV12-3 or TRBV12-4 to TRBJ2-5, with D possibly TRBD2 on 5 matching bases. Trimming removed 2 bases from V and 0 bases from J, with 16 bases in between. The CDR3 runs 17 residues. CDR3 nucleotides: TGTGCCAGCAGTTTATGGTCGGGGAGATCCTACCAAGAGACCCAGTACTTC. Translation: CASSLWSGRSYQETQYF.

This clonotype was detected a few times. The chain couples TRBV28 to TRBJ2-3, with 10 bases lining up with TRBD1. V lost 4 bases, J lost 2 bases, and 6 bases stayed unmatched. The CDR3 has 16 amino acids. The germline CDR1 and CDR2 sequences are MDHEN and SYDVKM. CDR3 sequence reads: CASSSTGQGNTDTQYF. The CDR3 region has the DNA TGTGCCAGCAGTTCCACGGGACAGGGGAACACAGATACGCAGTATTTT.

This clonotype appeared many times. This chain joins TRBV10-3 and TRBJ2-7; D may be TRBD1 (6 bases). The CDR3 covers 14 residues. Germline CDR1 and CDR2: ENHRY and SYGVKD. V lost 8 bases, J lost 2 bases, and 16 bases lay in between. DNA of the CDR3: TGTGCCATCGGTCCACAGGGAGTCGCCTACGAGCAGTACTTC. This gives the protein CAIGPQGVAYEQYF.

This clonotype was detected a few times. The DNA for the CDR3 is TGCGCCAGCAGCTTGGACTGGACAGGGGTGGGGGACGAGCAGTACTTC. Translating it yields CASSLDWTGVGDEQYF. This chain joins TRBV5-1 and TRBJ2-7, with 9 nucleotides matching TRBD1. V was clipped by 0 bases and J by 5 bases; unmatched bases: 9. CDR1 is SGHRS and CDR2 is YFSETQ in the germline V gene. CDR3 size: 16 residues.

This clonotype has only a few counts. For the CDR3, the DNA is TGTGCCAGCAGGGGACAGGTTAATGAAGGGGAGACCCAGTTCTTC. Its translation: CASRGQVNEGETQFF. The J gene is TRBJ2-1, the V gene TRBV2; 8 bases map to TRBD1. Germline CDR1 SNHLY, CDR2 FYNNEI. The CDR3 is 15 residues long. After removal of 6 bases from V and 13 bases from J, the junction contained 17 bases not matched to a gene.

In regard to this clonotype: This may come from a read error, since a much larger clone is one base off. V is TRBV10-3 and J is TRBJ2-1; the match to TRBD1 covers 8 bases. Germline values: CDR1 ENHRY, CDR2 SYGVKD. The CDR3 consists of 15 residues. The CDR3 here is CAIGERTGFGNEQFF. The CDR3 DNA reads TGTGCCATCGGTGAACGGACAGGGTTTGGCAATGAGCAGTTCTTC.

The V call is TRBV20-1, the J call TRBJ2-7; 8 bases map to TRBD2. The end of the DNA is better explained by TRBJ2-4, so the J call may be wrong. CDR1 is DFQATT and CDR2 is SNEGSKA in the germline V gene (reference sequence). The CDR3 is 18 amino acids. The CDR3 nucleotides read TGCAGTGCTAGAGATGGCCGCCCCCTCGGGGGGGGATGGAACATTCAGTACTTC. It translates to CSARDGRPLGGGWNIQYF.

J is TRBJ2-3 and V is TRBV20-1; 14 bases fit TRBD2. The CDR3 loop spans 15 amino acids. The germline V gene encodes CDR1 DFQATT and CDR2 SNEGSKA (reference sequence). With 3 bases clipped from V and 5 bases from J, the junction kept 4 bases outside the gene matches. Written as DNA, the CDR3 is TGCAGTGCTAGCGGGACTAGCGGGGGTGGAGATACGCAGTATTTT. Translation gives CSASGTSGGGDTQYF.

This sequence joins TRBV29-1 and TRBJ1-5; D is uncertain. The CDR3 sequence is 13 residues long. Germline V lookup: CDR1 SQVTM, CDR2 ANQGSEA. Deletions cut 4 bases from V and 7 bases from J, with 14 bases between. Here the CDR3 DNA reads TGCAGCGTTGGCGCTGAGGTAGGGCAGCCCCAGCATTTT. This encodes CSVGAEVGQPQHF.

This clonotype was counted between two and nine times. A read error may account for a junction end that differs from germline. The chain recombines TRBV9 with TRBJ2-1; TRBD2 is a possible D gene (6 bases). The CDR3 spans 15 residues. Germline loops: CDR1 SGDLS, CDR2 YYNGEE. The CDR3 nucleotides read TGTGCCAACAGCCAACTAGCCACCTCCTACAATGAGCAGTTCTTC. This gives the protein CANSQLATSYNEQFF.

This clonotype turned up a few times. The rearrangement links TRBV5-1 to TRBJ1-1, with unresolved D. The CDR3 length is 15 residues. V shed 0 bases and J shed 0 bases, with 9 bases lying between them. Germline CDR1 SGHRS, CDR2 YFSETQ. CDR3 nucleotide sequence: TGCGCCAGCAGCTTGGAGCCAAATTTGAACACTGAAGCTTTCTTT. This gives the protein CASSLEPNLNTEAFF.

The rearrangement links TRBV3-1 to TRBJ2-1, with D maybe TRBD1 (5 bases). CDR1 is LGHDT, CDR2 YNNKEL, per germline (reference sequence). The CDR3 spans 15 residues. The V and J ends lost 4 bases and 3 bases respectively, with 13 bases between them. CDR3 coding DNA: TGTGCCAGCAGCCTCACCTCTGACAGCTACAATGAGCAGTTCTTC. Translated: CASSLTSDSYNEQFF.

The rearrangement links TRBV6-6 to TRBJ1-1, with a possible D match to TRBD1 (6 bases). The V gene lost 6 bases and the J gene lost 1 base, with 12 bases spanning the gap. The CDR3 is 14 residues long. Germline V gene data show CDR1 as MNHNY and CDR2 as SVGAGI (reference sequence). This CDR3 reads CASRHRAANTEAFF. The CDR3 nucleotides are TGTGCCAGCAGGCACAGGGCCGCGAACACTGAAGCTTTCTTT.

This sequence joins TRBV5-5 and TRBJ2-7; 7 nucleotides line up with TRBD1. With 4 bases clipped from V and 4 bases from J, the junction kept 14 bases outside the gene matches. The CDR3 sequence is 16 residues long. In germline, CDR1 is SGHKS, CDR2 YYEKEE (reference sequence). The CDR3 DNA reads as TGTGCCAGCAGCGGGCTCACCGGGACAGCCCCTTACGAGCAGTACTTC. It translates to CASSGLTGTAPYEQYF.

This clonotype was counted a few times. The chain couples TRBV7-2 to TRBJ1-2, with 9 bases matching TRBD1. J lost 7 bases, V lost 2 bases, and 2 bases had no gene match. There are 13 residues in the CDR3. The germline gives CDR1 SGHTA, CDR2 FQGNSA. The CDR3 nucleotides are TGTGCCAGCAGCTTAAACAGGGGGCTTGGCTACACCTTC. This translates into CASSLNRGLGYTF.

This clonotype was found a few times. The V call is TRBV27, the J call TRBJ1-2, with a weak D call TRBD1 (5 bases). This CDR3 spans 16 amino acids. V lost 3 bases and J 0 bases, leaving 14 bases between the germline ends. CDR1 MNHEY and CDR2 SMNVEV come from the germline V gene (reference sequence). Here the CDR3 DNA reads TGTGCCAGCAGTTTTACCGGGGGTACAGCTAACTATGGCTACACCTTC. It specifies CASSFTGGTANYGYTF.

The table lists this clonotype with a few counts. J is TRBJ2-6 and V is TRBV6-1, with D perhaps matching TRBD1 (6 bases). Germline V gene data show CDR1 as MNHNS and CDR2 as SASEGT. The CDR3 runs to 18 residues. The V end lost 0 bases, the J end lost 4 bases, and 16 bases lay between the germline ends. The CDR3 DNA follows: TGTGCCAGCAGTGAAGCGCATATGGGGGCGAGGGGGGCCAACGTCCTGACTTTC. It codes for CASSEAHMGARGANVLTF.

The V gene is TRBV7-8, the J gene TRBJ1-4; unclear D gene. V dropped 1 base and J dropped 15 bases, with 15 bases sitting between them. Germline lookup yields CDR1 SGHVS and CDR2 FQNEAQ. This CDR3 spans 13 amino acids. The CDR3 loop reads CASSLGSAERVFF. Written as DNA, the CDR3 is TGTGCCAGCAGCTTAGGAAGCGCCGAAAGGGTGTTTTTT.

With respect to this clonotype: A single base separates this from a much larger clone, so it may be a read error. This chain uses TRBV3-1 with TRBJ1-5; 7 positions agree with TRBD1. V was clipped by 4 bases and J by 6 bases; unmatched bases: 6. The CDR3 runs 14 residues. Per the germline V gene, CDR1 is LGHDT and CDR2 is YNNKEL (reference sequence). Here the CDR3 DNA reads TGTGCCAGCAGCCCCAGACAGGGAAGTCAGCCCCAGCATTTT. It encodes CASSPRQGSQPQHF.

This rearrangement joins TRBV29-1 to TRBJ1-1, with 7 positions matching TRBD1. This CDR3 spans 15 amino acids. Germline V gene sequence: CDR1 SQVTM, CDR2 ANQGSEA. Trimming at V came to 3 bases and at J to 4 bases, leaving 11 bases not matched to a gene. The CDR3 loop reads CSVDRGLSRGTEAFF. Written as DNA, the CDR3 is TGCAGCGTTGACAGGGGGTTGAGTCGTGGCACTGAAGCTTTCTTT.

The CDR3 DNA is TGTGCCAGCAGTTTAGGAGACAGAGCTAACTCACCCCTCCACTTT. Its protein is CASSLGDRANSPLHF. V gene TRBV28 combines with J gene TRBJ1-6; D may be TRBD1 (5 bases). Deletions cut 2 bases from V and 10 bases from J, with 15 bases between. The CDR3 extends over 15 amino acids. Germline V CDR1 and CDR2: MDHEN, SYDVKM.

The V and J genes are TRBV11-2 and TRBJ2-4; the D gene is possibly TRBD1 (5 bases). The tail of the sequence fits TRBJ2-7 better, so the J call may be wrong. Per germline, CDR1 SGHAT and CDR2 FQNNGV. The CDR3 spans 14 residues. The CDR3 DNA reads TGTGCCAGCAGCTTAGAGGGCAGGGTCAACGAGCAGTACTTC. Translated, it gives CASSLEGRVNEQYF.

Points on this clonotype: The junction does not match germline at one end; this may be a read error. The V call is TRBV28, the J call TRBJ1-2; D might be TRBD1 (5 bases). Germline loops: CDR1 MDHEN, CDR2 SYDVKM. The CDR3 is made up of 13 amino acids. The CDR3 sequence is CGSREYGLGGYTF. The CDR3 coding sequence is TGTGGCAGCAGGGAATATGGCTTAGGTGGCTACACCTTC.

This clonotype showed up many times. The chain is built from TRBV20-1 and TRBJ2-7, with D unresolved. This CDR3 spans 13 amino acids. Germline V lookup: CDR1 DFQATT, CDR2 SNEGSKA (reference sequence). V was cut by 3 bases and J by 7 bases, with 16 bases left in between. The CDR3 sequence: CSARVVSLREQYF. In nucleotides, the CDR3 is TGCAGTGCTAGGGTGGTTAGTTTGAGGGAGCAGTACTTC.

This clonotype was recorded many times. This chain uses TRBV7-6 with TRBJ2-7; D not resolved. With 1 base removed from V and 7 bases from J, the gap between germline ends came to 5 bases. The CDR3 consists of 11 residues. Germline CDR1 is SGHVS and CDR2 is FNYEAQ. The CDR3 here is CASSLGAEQYF. The CDR3 bases are TGTGCCAGCAGCTTAGGCGCGGAGCAGTACTTC.